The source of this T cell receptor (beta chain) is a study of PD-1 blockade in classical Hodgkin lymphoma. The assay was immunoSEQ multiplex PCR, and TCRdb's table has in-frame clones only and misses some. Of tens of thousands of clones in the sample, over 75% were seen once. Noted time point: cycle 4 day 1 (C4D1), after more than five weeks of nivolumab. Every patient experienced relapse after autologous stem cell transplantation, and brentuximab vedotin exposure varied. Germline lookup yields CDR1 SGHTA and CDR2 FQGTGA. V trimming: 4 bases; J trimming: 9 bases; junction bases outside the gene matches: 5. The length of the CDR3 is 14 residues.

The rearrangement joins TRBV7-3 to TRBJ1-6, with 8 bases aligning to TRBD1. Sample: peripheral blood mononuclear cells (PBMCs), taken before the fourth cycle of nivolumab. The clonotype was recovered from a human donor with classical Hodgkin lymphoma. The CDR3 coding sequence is TGTGCCAGCAGCTCTACAGGGGGGAGTTCACCCCTCCACTTT. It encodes CASSSTGGSSPLHF.